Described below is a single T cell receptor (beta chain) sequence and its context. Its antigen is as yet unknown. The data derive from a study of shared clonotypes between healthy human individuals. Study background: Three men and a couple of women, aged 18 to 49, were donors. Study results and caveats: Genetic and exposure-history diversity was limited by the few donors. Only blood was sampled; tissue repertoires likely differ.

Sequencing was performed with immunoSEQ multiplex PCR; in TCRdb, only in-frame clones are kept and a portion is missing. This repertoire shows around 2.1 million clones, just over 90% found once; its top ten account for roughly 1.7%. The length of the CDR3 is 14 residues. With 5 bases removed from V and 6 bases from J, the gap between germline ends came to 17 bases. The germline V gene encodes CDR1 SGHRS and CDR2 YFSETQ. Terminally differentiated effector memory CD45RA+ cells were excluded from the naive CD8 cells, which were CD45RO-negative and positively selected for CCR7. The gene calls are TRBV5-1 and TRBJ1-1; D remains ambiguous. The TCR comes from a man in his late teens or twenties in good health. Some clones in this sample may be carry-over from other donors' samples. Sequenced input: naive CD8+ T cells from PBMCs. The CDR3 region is CASREMEKYAEAFF. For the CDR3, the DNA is TGCGCCAGCAGGGAAATGGAGAAGTACGCTGAAGCTTTCTTT.